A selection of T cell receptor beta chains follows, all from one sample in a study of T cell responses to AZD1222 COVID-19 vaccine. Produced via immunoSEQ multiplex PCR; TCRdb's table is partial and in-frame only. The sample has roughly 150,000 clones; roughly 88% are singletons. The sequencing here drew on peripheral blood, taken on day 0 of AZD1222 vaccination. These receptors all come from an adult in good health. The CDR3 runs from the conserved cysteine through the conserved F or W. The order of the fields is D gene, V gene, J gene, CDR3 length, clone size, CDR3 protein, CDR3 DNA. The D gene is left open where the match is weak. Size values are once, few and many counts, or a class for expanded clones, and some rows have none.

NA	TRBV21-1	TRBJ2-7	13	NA	CASVCGGPYEQYF	TGTGCCAGCGTCTGCGGGGGCCCCTACGAGCAGTACTTC
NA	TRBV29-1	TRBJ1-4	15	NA	CSVVWTTTTNEKLFF	TGCAGCGTTGTCTGGACGACAACAACTAATGAAAAACTGTTTTTT
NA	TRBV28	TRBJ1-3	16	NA	CASSLSTPFSGNTIYF	TGTGCCAGCAGTTTATCGACACCTTTCTCTGGAAACACCATATATTTT
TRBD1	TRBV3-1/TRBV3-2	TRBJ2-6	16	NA	CASRGTGIGGANVLTF	TGTGCCAGCCGAGGGACAGGCATAGGTGGGGCCAACGTCCTGACTTTC
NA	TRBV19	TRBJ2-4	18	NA	CASSIGATGKLAKNIQYF	TGTGCCAGTAGTATAGGGGCCACAGGGAAACTAGCCAAAAACATTCAGTACTTC
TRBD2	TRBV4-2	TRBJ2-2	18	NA	CASSQESGTSGNTGELFF	TGTGCCAGCAGCCAAGAAAGTGGAACTAGCGGGAACACCGGGGAGCTGTTTTTT
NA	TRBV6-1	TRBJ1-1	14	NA	CASSYSSQNTEAFF	TGTGCCAGCAGTTATTCCTCACAGAACACTGAAGCTTTCTTT
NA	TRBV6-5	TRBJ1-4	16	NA	CASSYPSPGRYEKLFF	TGTGCCAGCAGTTACCCCTCTCCCGGACGGTATGAAAAACTGTTTTTT
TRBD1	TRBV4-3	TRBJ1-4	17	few	CASSPLQQGGTNEKLFF	TGCGCCAGCAGCCCTCTACAACAGGGGGGGACTAATGAAAAACTGTTTTTT
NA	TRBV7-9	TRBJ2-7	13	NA	CASSQRPESEQYF	TGTGCCAGCAGCCAACGACCAGAGAGCGAGCAGTACTTC
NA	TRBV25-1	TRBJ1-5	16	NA	CASSATTGISNQPQHF	TGTGCCAGCAGTGCTACCACTGGTATAAGCAATCAGCCCCAGCATTTT
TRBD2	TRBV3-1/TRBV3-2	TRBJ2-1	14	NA	CASSPGEREGHTFF	TGTGCCAGCAGCCCGGGGGAGCGGGAGGGCCATACGTTCTTC
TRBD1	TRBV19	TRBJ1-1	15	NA	CASSKEGQGLTEAFF	TGTGCCAGTAGTAAGGAGGGACAGGGTCTCACTGAAGCTTTCTTT
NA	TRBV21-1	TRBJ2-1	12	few	CASSKWGVGQFF	TGTGCCAGCAGCAAATGGGGGGTCGGGCAGTTCTTC
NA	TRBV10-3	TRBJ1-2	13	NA	CAISDGRNLGYTF	TGTGCCATCAGTGATGGGCGTAACCTGGGCTACACCTTC